The 4 T cell receptor beta chains below were found in one sample sequenced in a study of shared clonotypes between healthy human individuals. Libraries were prepared by immunoSEQ multiplex PCR; TCRdb keeps only in-frame clonotypes and omits some of them. The sample records hundreds of thousands of clones, approximately 74% being singletons. Sequenced: memory CD4+ T cells sorted from blood. Subset denoted: CD45RA-negative fraction. These receptors were taken from a woman in her 30s in good health.

This clone was detected a few times. This chain uses TRBV19 with TRBJ2-1, with unresolved D. CDR1 is LNHDA and CDR2 is SQIVND in the germline V gene (reference sequence). Trimming stripped 6 bases from V and 4 bases from J, with 19 bases between. This CDR3 region has 16 residues. CDR3 in DNA: TGTGCCAGTAGCCCCCGGCGTGGAGCTGCTTACAATGAGCAGTTCTTC. This translates into CASSPRRGAAYNEQFF.

This clone has ten or more counts. The CDR3 DNA follows: TGTGCCAGCACCTTTTATGACAATAGCAATCAGCCCCAGCATTTT. Translating gives CASTFYDNSNQPQHF. The V gene is TRBV7-9, the J gene TRBJ1-5; D is unresolved. Germline V CDR1 and CDR2: SEHNR, FQNEAQ (reference sequence). Trimming shortened V by 7 bases and J by 0 bases, and 13 bases separated the two germline ends. CDR3 length: 15 residues.

This clone was seen just once. This sequence joins TRBV27 and TRBJ2-1; a possible D gene is TRBD2 (6 bases). Germline CDR1 MNHEY, CDR2 SMNVEV (reference sequence). CDR3 length equals 13 residues. The germline V and J ends were trimmed by 2 bases and 9 bases, with 11 bases remaining between them. The CDR3 spells CASSLRREGEQFF. CDR3 nucleotide sequence: TGTGCCAGCAGTTTAAGGCGGGAAGGTGAGCAGTTCTTC.

This chain joins TRBV2 and TRBJ1-4; no reliable D call. Trimming left V 3 bases short and J 1 base short, with 9 bases between. CDR1 is SNHLY and CDR2 is FYNNEI in the germline V gene. There are 15 residues in the CDR3. The CDR3 sequence is CASSEALGTNEKLFF. DNA of the CDR3: TGTGCCAGCAGTGAGGCCTTGGGAACTAATGAAAAACTGTTTTTT.